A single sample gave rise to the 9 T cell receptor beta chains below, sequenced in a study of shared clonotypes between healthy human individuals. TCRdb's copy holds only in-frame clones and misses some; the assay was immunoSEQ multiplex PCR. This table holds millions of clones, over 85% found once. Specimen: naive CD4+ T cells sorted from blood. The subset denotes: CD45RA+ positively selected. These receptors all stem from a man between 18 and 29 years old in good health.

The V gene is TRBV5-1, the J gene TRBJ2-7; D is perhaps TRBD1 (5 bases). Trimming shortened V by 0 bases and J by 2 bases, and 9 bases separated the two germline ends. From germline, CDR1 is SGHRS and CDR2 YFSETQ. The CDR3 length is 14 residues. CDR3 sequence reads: CASSLVLGPYEQYF. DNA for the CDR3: TGCGCCAGCAGCTTGGTTCTGGGGCCCTACGAGCAGTACTTC.

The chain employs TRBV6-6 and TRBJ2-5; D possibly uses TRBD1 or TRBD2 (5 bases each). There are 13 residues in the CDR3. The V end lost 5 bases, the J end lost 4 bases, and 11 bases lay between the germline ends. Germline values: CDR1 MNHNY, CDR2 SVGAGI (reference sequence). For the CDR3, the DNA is TGTGCCAGCAGTGCCGAGGGGTTAGAGACCCAGTACTTC. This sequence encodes CASSAEGLETQYF.

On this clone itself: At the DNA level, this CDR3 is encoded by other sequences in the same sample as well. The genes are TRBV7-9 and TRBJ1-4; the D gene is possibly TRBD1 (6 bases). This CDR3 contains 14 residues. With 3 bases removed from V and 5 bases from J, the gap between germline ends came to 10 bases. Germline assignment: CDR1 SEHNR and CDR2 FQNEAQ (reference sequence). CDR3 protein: CASSFRTDNEKLFF. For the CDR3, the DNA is TGTGCCAGCAGCTTTAGGACAGACAATGAAAAACTGTTTTTT. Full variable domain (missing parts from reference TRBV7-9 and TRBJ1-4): DTGVSQNPRHKITKRGQNVTFRCDPISEHNRLYWYRQTLGQGPEFLTYFQNEAQLEKSRLLSDRFSAERPKGSFSTLEIQRTEQGDSAMYLCASSFRTDNEKLFFGSGTQLSVL.

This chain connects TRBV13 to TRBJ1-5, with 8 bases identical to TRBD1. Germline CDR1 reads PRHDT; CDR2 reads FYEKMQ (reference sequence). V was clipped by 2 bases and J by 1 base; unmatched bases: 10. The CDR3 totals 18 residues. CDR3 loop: CASSLRTGTLGSNQPQHF. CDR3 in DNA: TGTGCCAGCAGCTTAAGGACAGGGACCCTTGGAAGCAATCAGCCCCAGCATTTT. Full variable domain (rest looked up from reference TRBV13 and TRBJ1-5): AAGVIQSPRHLIKEKRETATLKCYPIPRHDTVYWYQQGPGQDPQFLISFYEKMQSDKGSIPDRFSAQQFSDYHSELNMSSLELGDSALYFCASSLRTGTLGSNQPQHFGDGTRLSIL.

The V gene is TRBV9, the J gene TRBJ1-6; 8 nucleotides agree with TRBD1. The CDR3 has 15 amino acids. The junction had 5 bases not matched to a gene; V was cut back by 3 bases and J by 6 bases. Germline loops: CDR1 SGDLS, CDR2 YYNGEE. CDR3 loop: CASSAKQGANSPLHF. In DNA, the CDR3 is TGTGCCAGCAGCGCCAAGCAGGGGGCTAATTCACCCCTCCACTTT.

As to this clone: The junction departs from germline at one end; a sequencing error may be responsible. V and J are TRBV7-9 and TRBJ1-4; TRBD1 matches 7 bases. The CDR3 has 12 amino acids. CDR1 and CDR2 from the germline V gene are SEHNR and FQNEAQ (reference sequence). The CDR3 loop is CASSLDTQGFTF. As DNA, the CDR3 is TGTGCCAGCAGCTTAGATACACAGGGGTTCACTTTT.

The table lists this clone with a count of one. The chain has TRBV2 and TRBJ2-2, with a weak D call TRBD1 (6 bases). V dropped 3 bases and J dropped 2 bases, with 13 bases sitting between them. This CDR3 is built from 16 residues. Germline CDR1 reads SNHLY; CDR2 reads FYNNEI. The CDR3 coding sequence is TGTGCCAGCAGTGAGTTTGGGGGCCACAACACCGGGGAGCTGTTTTTT. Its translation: CASSEFGGHNTGELFF.

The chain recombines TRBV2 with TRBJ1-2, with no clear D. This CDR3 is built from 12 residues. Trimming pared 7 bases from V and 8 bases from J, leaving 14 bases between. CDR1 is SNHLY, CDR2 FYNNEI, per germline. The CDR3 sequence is CASTWDNRGYTF. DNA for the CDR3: TGTGCCAGCACGTGGGATAATCGGGGCTACACCTTC.

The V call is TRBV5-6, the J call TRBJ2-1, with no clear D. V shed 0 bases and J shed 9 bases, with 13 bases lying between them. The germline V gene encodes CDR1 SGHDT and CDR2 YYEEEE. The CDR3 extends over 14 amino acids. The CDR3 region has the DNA TGTGCCAGCAGCTTGGAGTGGGTTTCGGTTGAGCAGTTCTTC. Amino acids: CASSLEWVSVEQFF.